The 17 T cell receptor beta chains listed next were all sequenced from one sample in a study of OX40 agonist ivuxolimab in advanced cancers. Sequencing used immunoSEQ multiplex PCR; TCRdb keeps in-frame clones, though not all of them. The table lists fewer than 65,000 clones, roughly nine tenths of them singletons. This specimen was CD4+ or CD8+ T cells sorted from blood, taken in a trial of the OX40 agonist ivuxolimab. The source is an adult with an advanced solid tumor such as melanoma, head and neck, liver or kidney cancer.

The chain joins TRBV5-1 to TRBJ2-3; D assignment may be TRBD1 or TRBD2 (5 bases each). The V gene's germline CDR1 is SGHRS and CDR2 YFSETQ. This CDR3 contains 14 residues. Trimming took 0 bases from V and 0 from J, leaving 5 bases between them. The CDR3 DNA sequence: TGCGCCAGCAGCTTGGGGGACAGCACAGATACGCAGTATTTT. Protein: CASSLGDSTDTQYF.

V is TRBV18 and J is TRBJ1-2; D unresolved. The CDR3 runs 12 residues. Germline CDR1 KGHSH, CDR2 LQKENI. V shed 6 bases and J shed 4 bases, with 9 bases lying between them. The CDR3 loop is CASSPNLYGYTF. CDR3 in DNA: TGTGCCAGCTCCCCCAACCTCTATGGCTACACCTTC. The full variable domain, with the rest looked up from reference TRBV18 and TRBJ1-2, is NAGVMQNPRHLVRRRGQEARLRCSPMKGHSHVYWYRQLPEEGLKFMVYLQKENIIDESGMPKERFSAEFPKEGPSILRIQQVVRGDSAAYFCASSPNLYGYTFGSGTRLTVV.

The rearrangement uses TRBV6-1 and TRBJ2-5; 11 bases map to TRBD2. Germline V gene data show CDR1 as MNHNS and CDR2 as SASEGT. Unmatched junction bases numbered 8, after V lost 3 bases and J lost 5 bases. CDR3 size: 16 residues. The CDR3 DNA sequence: TGTGCCAGCAGTGAGGCTTCTAGCGGGAGGTGGGAGACCCAGTACTTC. Encoded protein: CASSEASSGRWETQYF.

To note about this clone: The identical CDR3 is also encoded by other nucleotide sequences in the sample. The J gene is TRBJ1-1, the V gene TRBV6-5; D remains ambiguous. The CDR3 spans 14 residues. Germline lookup yields CDR1 MNHEY and CDR2 SVGAGI. Trimming removed 0 bases at V and 2 bases at J, with 7 bases between. In DNA, the CDR3 is TGTGCCAGCAGTTACTCGTCGGCTAACACTGAAGCTTTCTTT. Translated, it gives CASSYSSANTEAFF.

The genes are TRBV5-1 and TRBJ1-5; TRBD1 agrees at 9 bases. CDR1 SGHRS and CDR2 YFSETQ come from the germline V gene. This CDR3 is built from 15 residues. V lost 0 bases to trimming and J lost 3 bases; unmatched junction nucleotides: 1. The CDR3 reads CASSLGTGDNQPQHF. CDR3 in DNA: TGCGCCAGCAGCTTGGGGACAGGGGACAATCAGCCCCAGCATTTT.

CDR3 in DNA: TGTGCCAGCAGCTCCCCCGGGACTAGCGGGTCGTACACCGGGGAGCTGTTTTTT. Amino acid sequence: CASSSPGTSGSYTGELFF. The rearrangement uses TRBV7-9 and TRBJ2-2, with TRBD2 matching 12 bases. The germline gives CDR1 SEHNR, CDR2 FQNEAQ (reference sequence). The trim removed 4 bases at V and 3 bases at J, leaving 9 bases unmatched. The CDR3 contains 18 residues.

CDR3 bases: TGCGCCAGCAGCTTGGCGGCCTCCTACGAGCAGTACTTC. It specifies CASSLAASYEQYF. The J gene is TRBJ2-7, the V gene TRBV5-1; D not certain. Trimming pared 0 bases from V and 0 bases from J, leaving 4 bases between. In germline, CDR1 is SGHRS, CDR2 YFSETQ. There are 13 residues in the CDR3.

The chain has TRBV4-1 and TRBJ2-7; a weak D match, TRBD1 (6 bases). Trimming cost V 0 bases and J 2 bases, with 14 bases left between them. The germline gives CDR1 MGHRA, CDR2 YSYEKL. This CDR3 region has 16 residues. CDR3 residues: CASSQDEGEGTYEQYF. In DNA form, the CDR3 reads TGCGCCAGCAGCCAAGATGAGGGGGAAGGGACCTACGAGCAGTACTTC.

A single count supports this clone. The chain carries TRBV5-5 and TRBJ2-5; unclear D gene. The CDR3 is 13 amino acids. V shed 1 base and J shed 5 bases, with 9 bases lying between them. In germline, CDR1 is SGHKS, CDR2 YYEKEE (reference sequence). The CDR3 DNA reads TGTGCCAGCAGCTTGTCTATTCCGGAGACCCAGTACTTC. It yields the protein CASSLSIPETQYF.

The rearrangement links TRBV7-2 to TRBJ2-5; D might be TRBD1 (5 bases). The J call may not be correct, given that the DNA end is closer to TRBJ2-7. In germline, CDR1 is SGHTA, CDR2 FQGNSA. The CDR3 is 15 residues long. This chain's CDR3 is CASSSPTDFRAEQYF. The CDR3 DNA sequence: TGTGCCAGCAGCTCCCCGACAGACTTTCGGGCCGAGCAGTACTTC.

The chain employs TRBV11-2 and TRBJ2-7; TRBD2 agrees at 8 bases. V shed 0 bases and J 3 bases; nucleotides not matched to a gene: 4. The CDR3 loop spans 15 amino acids. The germline V gene encodes CDR1 SGHAT and CDR2 FQNNGV. The CDR3 sequence: CASSLEVAGLYEQYF. DNA for the CDR3: TGTGCCAGCAGCTTAGAGGTAGCGGGGCTCTACGAGCAGTACTTC.

The table lists this clone with a few counts. The chain carries TRBV29-1 and TRBJ1-1; no reliable D call. Trimming removed 4 bases from V and 2 bases from J, with 11 bases in between. Germline loops: CDR1 SQVTM, CDR2 ANQGSEA. The CDR3 has 13 amino acids. As DNA, the CDR3 is TGCAGCGTTGGGAGACAAGTCAACACTGAAGCTTTCTTT. Its translation is CSVGRQVNTEAFF.

This chain connects TRBV9 to TRBJ2-5; a weak D match, TRBD2 (6 bases). Trimming left V 3 bases short and J 3 bases short, with 12 bases between. The CDR3 is made up of 14 amino acids. Germline V gene sequence: CDR1 SGDLS, CDR2 YYNGEE. The CDR3 loop is CASSARLAEETQYF. The CDR3 DNA sequence: TGTGCCAGCAGCGCTAGATTAGCGGAAGAGACCCAGTACTTC.

The V and J genes are TRBV2 and TRBJ1-5; tentative D call: TRBD1 (5 bases). Trimming stripped 4 bases from V and 4 bases from J, with 8 bases between. The CDR3 totals 13 residues. CDR1 and CDR2 (germline): SNHLY, FYNNEI. The CDR3: CASSGDGNQPQHF. CDR3 nucleotide sequence: TGTGCCAGCAGTGGGGACGGGAATCAGCCCCAGCATTTT.

V and J are TRBV7-9 and TRBJ1-2; 9 nucleotides match TRBD1. Trimming at V came to 5 bases and at J to 1 base, leaving 5 bases not matched to a gene. Per the germline V gene, CDR1 is SEHNR and CDR2 is FQNEAQ (reference sequence). This CDR3 is 15 amino acids long. CDR3 bases: TGTGCCAGCAGCCCGGGACAGGGTCATAACTATGGCTACACCTTC. Residues: CASSPGQGHNYGYTF.

This clone was counted a single time. The chain carries TRBV12-5 and TRBJ1-2; TRBD1 matches 8 bases. Germline assignment: CDR1 LGHNT and CDR2 FRNRAP. This CDR3 contains 18 residues. V dropped 0 bases and J dropped 4; count of bases not matched to a gene: 13. The CDR3 nucleotides read TGTGCTAGTGGTTTGGTCCTCGGACAGGGCGAGTTCGGCTATGGCTACACCTTC. Translation gives CASGLVLGQGEFGYGYTF.

Points on this clone: This specimen includes other DNA sequences encoding the same CDR3. The chain couples TRBV28 to TRBJ1-2, with 7 bases lining up with TRBD1. Germline CDR1 is MDHEN and CDR2 is SYDVKM. This CDR3 has 13 residues. J was trimmed by 4 bases and V by 5 bases; bases with no gene match: 4. CDR3 nucleotides: TGTGCCAGCAGTCTGGGACAGTTCTATGGCTACACCTTC. Its protein product is CASSLGQFYGYTF.